This T cell receptor (beta chain) comes out of a study of PD-1 blockade in classical Hodgkin lymphoma. The method was immunoSEQ multiplex PCR; TCRdb's version includes in-frame clones alone and lacks a portion of them. The data contain about 93,000 clones, 78% of them singletons. The CDR3 has 17 residues. Trimming shortened V by 0 bases and J by 1 base, and 13 bases separated the two germline ends. The germline V gene encodes CDR1 LNHDA and CDR2 SQIVND (reference sequence). Regarding time point: cycle 4 day 1 (C4D1), after less than 7 weeks of nivolumab. All patients experienced relapse after autologous stem cell transplantation, and brentuximab vedotin exposure was variable.

The TCR originated in a human donor with classical Hodgkin lymphoma. The chain recombines TRBV19 with TRBJ1-5; weak D call: TRBD1 (5 bases). This specimen consisted of peripheral blood mononuclear cells (PBMCs), obtained before the fourth cycle of nivolumab. The DNA for the CDR3 is TGTGCCAGTAGTATAGATCATAGGGGCGGGAGCAATCAGCCCCAGCATTTT. This encodes CASSIDHRGGSNQPQHF.